This TCR beta chain appears in the sequencing data of a study of cytomegalovirus exposure and HLA in healthy donors. On the study more broadly: HLA-typed donors were the source of approximately 88 million unique TCRs held in an early data release.

Per germline, CDR1 MGHRA and CDR2 YSYEKL. Trimming took 4 bases from V and 4 from J; bases not matched to a gene: 7. The CDR3 is made up of 15 amino acids. As regards this clone: Its antigen is undetermined.

The PCR had 60 Vbeta and 13 Jbeta primers. The method was immunoSEQ multiplex PCR; TCRdb's version includes in-frame clones alone and lacks a portion of them. The sample lists over 200,000 clones; 70% to 80% were seen once. Study results and caveats: A few chains linked to CMV were shown in vitro to be specific for CMV antigens. The productive fraction for most TCR beta V segments was about 87% or about 30% in an earlier analysis. The study listed 150 to 200 cytomegalovirus-associated TCR beta chains.

The sample consisted of PBMCs. The chain is built from TRBV4-1 and TRBJ2-5; 9 nucleotides line up with TRBD2. The source is a woman aged 55-75 years in good health and CMV-seropositive. CDR3 loop: CASSPGRREGETQYF. CDR3 coding DNA: TGCGCCAGCAGCCCCGGACGGCGGGAGGGAGAGACCCAGTACTTC.